This T cell receptor beta chain was captured in a study of identical twins (dated by TCRdb to the mid-2010s). About the full investigation: The study deep-sequenced TCR alpha and beta repertoires from monozygotic twins, unrelated adults of various ages and cord blood to test whether fetal clonotypes persist. To rule out contamination, the twin experiments were replicated at different times with different library preparation protocols. Beyond this particular receptor, the publication reports: The excess sharing between twins in beta out-of-frame sequences was weaker because fewer shared sequences reduced the signal-to-noise ratio. Zero-insertion analyses could be partly confounded by invariant T cells such as MAIT and iNKT, although diverse VJ usage argued against such confounding for most clonotypes. Fewer insertions were carried by abundant cord blood beta clonotypes, a similar but weaker trend appeared in young adult naive repertoires, and no such trend appeared in memory repertoires. Because the same donors could not be followed over many years, conclusions were based on cross-sectional statistical analysis. Compared with coincidental sharing between unrelated individuals, out-of-frame TCR alpha sequences shared between twins showed an excess of sequences with low generation probability. Recombination models systematically underestimated out-of-frame TCR alpha sharing in monozygotic twins but agreed with sharing between unrelated individuals.

On this clonotype: No cognate antigen has been identified for it. It has no much larger one-base neighbor in the sample; base qualities were not kept.

Every donor in the study was a healthy Caucasian. V is cut by 6 bases and J by 4 bases, and the space between the germline ends is 12 bases. The CDR3 measures 13 amino acids from cysteine to phenylalanine. The read is trimmed to its CDR3 DNA, 39 bases read in frame from base 1. Via the germline V gene, CDR1 is SGHTA and CDR2 FQGNSA. Libraries were built with 5' RACE. Data came from an Illumina HiSeq 2000. Template switching added a universal primer binding site, and the final cDNA carried a unique molecular identifier that allowed TCR cDNA molecules to be counted accurately. First-strand cDNA for TCR alpha and beta chains was synthesized from specific primers in the conserved constant-segment region. To control for contamination, each cDNA library was double barcoded with a SMART-Mk sample barcode plus Illumina barcodes. TruSeq adapter sequences along with Illumina sample barcodes were introduced in two successive PCR steps. The Illumina HiSeq platform was used with custom primers to sequence TCR alpha and beta cDNA libraries. The study's own analysis went as follows. MiGEC processed the raw reads to extract unique molecular identifiers, while MiXCR was used to determine the CDR3 positions. Recombination models were inferred per individual with the repgenHMM and IGoR tools using an EM algorithm. Shared clonotypes were analyzed with the tcR package in R, and sharing was normalized by the product of cloneset sizes. To study raw recombination free of thymic and clonal selection effects, out-of-frame nonproductive sequences were analyzed. TCRdb ran its own pipeline on the public reads, namely fastp trimming at Q25 and MiXCR clone calling, and kept in-frame beta chains. Entries are consolidated by CDR3 protein sequence, retaining the most common genes and DNA. TCRdb's processing, not the authors', yielded these V and J calls. The sample table contains around 1.7 million distinct CDR3 sequences; only one count was recorded for roughly a third of them. The ten largest account for over 0.25% of the sample.

The chain couples TRBV7-2 to TRBJ1-2; the D gene lacks a confident call. Source material: cord blood. The source of this sequence is a newborn girl in good health. The DNA sequence is as follows: TGTGCCAGCAGTACGGCAGCGCTCTATGGCTACACCTTC. It codes for CASSTAALYGYTF. When the CDR3 is completed using the reference TRBV7-2 and TRBJ1-2 genes on either side, the full variable domain is GAGVSQSPSNKVTEKGKDVELRCDPISGHTALYWYRQSLGQGLEFLIYFQGNSAPDKSGLPSDRFSAERTGGSVSTLTIQRTQQEDSAVYLCASSTAALYGYTFGSGTRLTVV.